This is a list of T cell receptor beta chains from one sample in a study of shared clonotypes between healthy human individuals. Some clones are missing from TCRdb's copy, which holds only in-frame ones; the method was immunoSEQ multiplex PCR. This table holds approximately 2.5 million clones, over 85% found once. Sequenced material: naive CD4+ T cells sorted from blood. These receptors originate from a man between 18 and 35 years old in good health. The CDR3 runs from the conserved cysteine through the conserved F or W. D genes are given only for firm matches. Rows give clone size only sometimes, using once, few, many, or a class for an expanded clone.

>TRBJ2-7|TRBD1|.|TRBV19
CASSTWTGGSEQYF
TGTGCCAGTAGTACCTGGACAGGGGGCTCCGAGCAGTACTTC
>TRBJ1-1|.|few|TRBV30
CAWRGDNTEAFF
TGTGCCTGGAGAGGAGATAACACTGAAGCTTTCTTT
>TRBJ2-2|.|.|TRBV9
CASSRGASLNTGELFF
TGTGCCAGCAGCAGGGGGGCGAGCCTCAACACCGGGGAGCTGTTTTTT
>TRBJ1-2|TRBD1|.|TRBV7-2
CASSPRGQPFYGYTF
TGTGCCAGCAGCCCTAGGGGACAGCCTTTCTATGGCTACACCTTC
>TRBJ2-3|.|once|TRBV19
CASSHGGTDTQYF
TGTGCCAGTTCCCACGGAGGCACAGATACGCAGTATTTT
>TRBJ2-1|TRBD2|few|TRBV18
CASRDYKSSYNEQFF
TGTGCCAGCCGGGACTATAAATCCTCCTACAATGAGCAGTTCTTC
>TRBJ1-4|.|few|TRBV15
CATSRDGGREEKLFF
TGTGCCACCAGCAGAGACGGCGGCCGAGAAGAAAAACTGTTTTTT
>TRBJ2-7|.|once|TRBV10-3
CAISVTAPYEQYF
TGTGCCATCAGTGTTACAGCCCCCTACGAGCAGTACTTC
>TRBJ1-2|.|.|TRBV11-2
CASSLGEWAYGYTF
TGTGCCAGCAGCTTAGGGGAATGGGCCTATGGCTACACCTTC
>TRBJ2-5|.|.|TRBV28
CASSFGQQETQYF
TGTGCCAGCAGTTTCGGACAACAAGAGACCCAGTACTTC
>TRBJ1-6|.|.|TRBV6-5
CASTRLAGSNSPLHF
TGTGCCAGCACTCGCCTGGCAGGGAGTAATTCACCCCTCCACTTT
>TRBJ2-2|TRBD2|.|TRBV2
CASLFVTSGGASLGTGELFF
TGTGCCAGTCTCTTCGTTACTAGCGGGGGGGCAAGCTTGGGGACCGGGGAGCTGTTTTTT
>TRBJ2-5|TRBD2|.|TRBV7-3
CASSLLAGEWQTQYF
TGTGCCAGCAGTCTACTAGCGGGGGAATGGCAGACCCAGTACTTC
>TRBJ2-3|.|.|TRBV6-5
CASSRGSTDTQYF
TGTGCCAGCAGTCGCGGGAGCACAGATACGCAGTATTTT
>TRBJ2-2|.|.|TRBV18
CASSPSNTGELFF
TGTGCCAGCTCACCCAGTAACACCGGGGAGCTGTTTTTT
>TRBJ1-6|.|.|TRBV2
CASSDDRINSPLHF
TGTGCCAGCAGCGACGACAGGATTAATTCACCCCTCCACTTT
>TRBJ2-3|.|once|TRBV30
CAWSVWPVEADTQYF
TGTGCCTGGAGTGTATGGCCAGTCGAGGCAGATACGCAGTATTTT
>TRBJ2-2|TRBD1|.|TRBV25-1
CASSDRGTGELFF
TGTGCCAGCAGTGACAGGGGGACCGGGGAGCTGTTTTTT
>TRBJ2-7|.|.|TRBV6-1
CASSEVAAGNYEQYF
TGTGCCAGCAGTGAAGTGGCGGCGGGGAACTACGAGCAGTACTTC
>TRBJ1-5|TRBD1|.|TRBV2
CASSFGTAYSNQPQHF
TGTGCCAGCAGTTTCGGGACAGCCTATAGCAATCAGCCCCAGCATTTT
>TRBJ2-7|TRBD1|.|TRBV5-4
CASSLGGSSYEQYF
TGTGCCAGCAGCTTAGGGGGCAGCTCCTACGAGCAGTACTTC
>TRBJ2-7|.|.|TRBV5-4
CASSWGARVEEQYF
TGTGCCAGCAGCTGGGGGGCCCGAGTGGAGGAGCAGTACTTC
>TRBJ2-3|TRBD2|.|TRBV6-1
CASSGLAGVDTQYF
TGTGCCAGCAGTGGGCTAGCGGGAGTGGATACGCAGTATTTT
>TRBJ1-4|TRBD1|.|TRBV18
CASSDRQGTNEKLFF
TGTGCCAGCTCGGATAGACAGGGGACTAATGAAAAACTGTTTTTT
>TRBJ2-5|.|.|TRBV7-2
CASSPDVGETQYF
TGTGCCAGCAGCCCCGATGTGGGGGAGACCCAGTACTTC
>TRBJ2-7|.|.|TRBV12-5
CASGLGAGEQYF
TGTGCTAGTGGTTTGGGGGCCGGCGAGCAGTACTTC
>TRBJ2-2|TRBD1|once|TRBV6-5
CASKRTGNTGELFF
TGTGCCAGCAAAAGGACAGGGAACACCGGGGAGCTGTTTTTT
>TRBJ2-2|TRBD1|.|TRBV10-1
CASSSDRPGELFF
TGCGCCAGCAGCTCGGACAGGCCCGGGGAGCTGTTTTTT
>TRBJ1-1|.|.|TRBV5-4
CASSFPGGRLNTEAFF
TGTGCCAGCAGCTTCCCGGGGGGGCGCCTGAACACTGAAGCTTTCTTT
>TRBJ2-1|.|.|TRBV21-1
CASSKASQGDEQFF
TGTGCCAGCAGCAAAGCCTCACAGGGGGATGAGCAGTTCTTC
>TRBJ1-5|.|.|TRBV18
CASSPPNSDQPQHF
TGTGCCAGCTCACCACCGAATTCGGATCAGCCCCAGCATTTT
>TRBJ2-3|.|.|TRBV18
CASSRPGGTDTQYF
TGTGCCAGCTCACGCCCCGGGGGCACAGATACGCAGTATTTT
>TRBJ2-7|TRBD2|.|TRBV7-2
CASSPVGGEREAYEQYF
TGTGCCAGCAGCCCCGTGGGTGGAGAGCGGGAGGCCTACGAGCAGTACTTC
>TRBJ1-1|.|.|TRBV29-1
CSVENPLVSGTEAFF
TGCAGCGTTGAAAACCCGCTGGTCTCGGGGACTGAAGCTTTCTTT
>TRBJ1-5|TRBD1|.|TRBV6-1
CASSEGDRAQQPQHF
TGTGCCAGCAGTGAAGGGGACAGGGCACAGCAGCCCCAGCATTTT
>TRBJ2-7|.|.|TRBV6-5
CASSYSIWQSYEQYF
TGTGCCAGCAGTTACTCGATTTGGCAGTCCTACGAGCAGTACTTC
>TRBJ2-4|TRBD2|.|TRBV4-3
CASSQELAGDRSAIQYF
TGCGCCAGCAGCCAAGAGCTAGCGGGAGACAGGTCAGCCATTCAGTACTTC
>TRBJ2-2|TRBD2|once|TRBV6-4
CASSDLASGTIGELFF
TGTGCCAGCAGTGACTTGGCTAGCGGGACGATCGGGGAGCTGTTTTTT
>TRBJ2-1|.|.|TRBV9
CASSKGRLEVSEQFF
TGTGCCAGCAGTAAGGGGAGACTCGAGGTTAGTGAGCAGTTCTTC
>TRBJ1-1|.|.|TRBV6-1
CASTVSGAMNTEAFF
TGTGCCAGCACAGTTTCCGGGGCCATGAACACTGAAGCTTTCTTT
>TRBJ1-1|TRBD1|.|TRBV5-3
CARSLWDRGAVNTEAFF
TGTGCCAGAAGCTTGTGGGACAGGGGAGCGGTGAACACTGAAGCTTTCTTT
>TRBJ2-1|TRBD2|once|TRBV6-1
CASSEILSLAGSNEQFF
TGTGCCAGCAGTGAAATCCTCTCACTAGCGGGGAGCAATGAGCAGTTCTTC
>TRBJ1-2|TRBD1|.|TRBV5-4
CASSPDRGRLRGYTF
TGTGCCAGCAGCCCGGACAGGGGGCGATTACGGGGCTACACCTTC
>TRBJ2-5|.|.|TRBV13
CASSTLRAVETQYF
TGTGCCAGCAGCACCTTGAGGGCGGTGGAGACCCAGTACTTC
>TRBJ2-5|.|.|TRBV5-1
CASSTDSTEETQYF
TGCGCCAGCAGCACCGACAGTACCGAAGAGACCCAGTACTTC
>TRBJ2-5|.|.|TRBV20-1
CSVRMETQYF
TGCAGTGTTCGTATGGAGACCCAGTACTTC
>TRBJ2-5|.|.|TRBV7-2
CASSYAPVWTGETQYF
TGTGCCAGCAGCTACGCCCCGGTTTGGACGGGGGAGACCCAGTACTTC
>TRBJ2-1|.|.|TRBV7-2
CASSLASGKVVNEQFF
TGTGCCAGCAGCTTAGCGTCCGGGAAGGTAGTCAATGAGCAGTTCTTC
>TRBJ2-1|.|.|TRBV30
CAWNPKDFQFNGQFF
TGTGCCTGGAATCCGAAGGATTTCCAATTCAATGGGCAGTTCTTC
>TRBJ1-4|.|.|TRBV11-2
CASRRTDPNEKLFF
TGTGCCAGCAGACGGACAGACCCGAATGAAAAACTGTTTTTT
>TRBJ2-7|.|.|TRBV4-1
CASSPNPTSYEQYF
TGCGCCAGCAGCCCGAACCCGACAAGCTACGAGCAGTACTTC
>TRBJ2-3|.|.|TRBV11-2
CASSLDAWTTYPTDTQYF
TGTGCCAGCAGCTTAGACGCCTGGACTACCTACCCCACAGATACGCAGTATTTT
>TRBJ1-4|.|.|TRBV27
CASSAGQYNEKLFF
TGTGCCAGCAGTGCTGGACAGTACAATGAAAAACTGTTTTTT
>TRBJ2-1|.|.|TRBV5-1
CASSYLDNEQFF
TGCGCCAGCAGCTACCTAGACAATGAGCAGTTCTTC
>TRBJ1-2|TRBD1|.|TRBV10-1
CASSAGTDHGYTF
TGCGCCAGCAGTGCCGGGACAGATCATGGCTACACCTTC
>TRBJ1-6|TRBD1|.|TRBV23-1
CATDRDQGVSPLHF
TGCGCCACCGACAGAGATCAGGGGGTTTCACCCCTCCACTTT
>TRBJ2-1|TRBD1|.|TRBV2
CASRTPGTGGNEQFF
TGTGCCAGCAGGACCCCCGGGACAGGGGGCAATGAGCAGTTCTTC
>TRBJ1-1|TRBD1|.|TRBV5-1
CASSPRTGQNTEAFF
TGCGCCAGCAGCCCGCGGACAGGGCAGAACACTGAAGCTTTCTTT
>TRBJ2-2|.|once|TRBV4-1
CASSLRDENTGELFF
TGCGCCAGCAGCCTTAGGGACGAGAACACCGGGGAGCTGTTTTTT
>TRBJ2-3|.|.|TRBV7-9
CASSYRNPGTSVPDTQYF
TGTGCCAGCAGTTACCGCAATCCCGGGACCTCCGTCCCAGATACGCAGTATTTT